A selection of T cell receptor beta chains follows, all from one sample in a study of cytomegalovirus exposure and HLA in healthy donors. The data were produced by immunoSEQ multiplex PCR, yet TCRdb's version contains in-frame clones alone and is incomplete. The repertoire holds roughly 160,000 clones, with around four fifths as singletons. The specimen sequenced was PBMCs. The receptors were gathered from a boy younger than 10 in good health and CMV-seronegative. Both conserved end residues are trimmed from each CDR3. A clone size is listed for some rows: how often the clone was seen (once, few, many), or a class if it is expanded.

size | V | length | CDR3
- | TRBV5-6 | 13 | ASSLGDRPDQPQH
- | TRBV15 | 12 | ATKESTGGNIQY
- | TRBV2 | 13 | ASSEATTGANVLT
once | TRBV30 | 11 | AWSFAEYTEAF
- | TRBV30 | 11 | AWAGGNGEKLF
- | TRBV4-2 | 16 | ASSQAGTSGRAGETQY
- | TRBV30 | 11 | AWEVGSTYGYT
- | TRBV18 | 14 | ASSSGTGAGANVLT
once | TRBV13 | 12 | ASSSREGSNTQY
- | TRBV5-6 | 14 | ASSQPGQKRTGELF
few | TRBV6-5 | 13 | ASSYSGQLNTEAF
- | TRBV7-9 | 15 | ASSLGQGTRVYNEQF
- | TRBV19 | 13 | ASSRTGRVTTEAF
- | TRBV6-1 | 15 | ASSEAPTGGSYNEQF
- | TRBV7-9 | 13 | ASSRVVAGAYEQY
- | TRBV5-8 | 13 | ASSPRTGGSYGYT
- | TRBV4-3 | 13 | ASSQDRLGVTEAF
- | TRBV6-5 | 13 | ASSGSMAGTDTQY
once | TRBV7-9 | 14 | ASSLFGGGTTDTQY
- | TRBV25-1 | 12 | ASSPLTEVYGYT
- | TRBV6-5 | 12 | ASRNQGARDGYT
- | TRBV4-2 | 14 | ASSQETGGSGGELF
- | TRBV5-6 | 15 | ASSSPSGTGGYGEQF
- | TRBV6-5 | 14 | ASSYSTSGSYNEQF
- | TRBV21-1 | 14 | ASSKHAGGKWQPQH